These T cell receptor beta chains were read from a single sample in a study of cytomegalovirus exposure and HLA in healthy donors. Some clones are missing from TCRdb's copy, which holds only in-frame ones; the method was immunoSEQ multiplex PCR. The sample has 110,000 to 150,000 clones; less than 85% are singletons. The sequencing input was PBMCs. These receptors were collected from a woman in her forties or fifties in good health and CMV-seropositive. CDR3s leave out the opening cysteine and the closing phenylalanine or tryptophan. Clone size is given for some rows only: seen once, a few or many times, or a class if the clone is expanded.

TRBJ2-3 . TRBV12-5 ASGLVPGGPTDTQY
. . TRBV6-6 ASSYSPGVSYEQY
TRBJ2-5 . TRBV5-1 ASSLGGSRLQETQY
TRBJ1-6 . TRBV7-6 ASSLGGGQGNSPLH
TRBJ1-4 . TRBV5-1 ASSPRAGANEKLF
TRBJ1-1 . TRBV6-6 ASSYSGGNTEAF
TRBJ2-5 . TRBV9 ASSVATGGHQETQY
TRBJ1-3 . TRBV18 ASSPNRADGNTIY
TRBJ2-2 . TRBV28 ASSFGLGELF
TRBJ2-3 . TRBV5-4 ASSPGDSPTQY
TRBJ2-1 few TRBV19 ASSATSGGGYNEQF
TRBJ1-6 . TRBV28 ASHDSRGANSPLH
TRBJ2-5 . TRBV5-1 ASSGEGSETQY
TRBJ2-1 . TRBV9 ASSVLGLAGGNEQF
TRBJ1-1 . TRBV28 ASRRGWLNTEAF
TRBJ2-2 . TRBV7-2 ASSPRGLASAGELF
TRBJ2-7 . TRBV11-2 ASSLDSLAGSTYEQY
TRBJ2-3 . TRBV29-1 SVEATGRPDTQY